This TCR beta chain was observed in a study of response to subunit inactivated influenza vaccine. General study findings and limits: T cells newly recruited by each seasonal influenza vaccination are few, the authors suggested.

The table lists this clonotype with a few counts. Its antigen remains unidentified. CDR1 and CDR2 (germline): SGHDT, YYEEEE. Trimming removed 1 base from V and 8 bases from J, with 9 bases in between. The CDR3 contains 12 residues. TCRdb processed the RT-PCR reads anew with MiXCR; each CDR3 protein has one entry. The repertoire consists of about half a million distinct CDR3 sequences, with roughly 23% occurring once and the leading ten covering 1.5% to 2%. Sequenced material: CD4+ T cells sorted from PBMCs, taken 5 days after vaccination. This TCR derives from a man over 45 who received an inactivated influenza vaccine. This rearrangement joins TRBV5-6 to TRBJ1-1; D unresolved. CDR3 DNA: TGTGCCAGCAGCTTGTATTGGACGGAAGCTTTCTTT. Encoded protein: CASSLYWTEAFF.